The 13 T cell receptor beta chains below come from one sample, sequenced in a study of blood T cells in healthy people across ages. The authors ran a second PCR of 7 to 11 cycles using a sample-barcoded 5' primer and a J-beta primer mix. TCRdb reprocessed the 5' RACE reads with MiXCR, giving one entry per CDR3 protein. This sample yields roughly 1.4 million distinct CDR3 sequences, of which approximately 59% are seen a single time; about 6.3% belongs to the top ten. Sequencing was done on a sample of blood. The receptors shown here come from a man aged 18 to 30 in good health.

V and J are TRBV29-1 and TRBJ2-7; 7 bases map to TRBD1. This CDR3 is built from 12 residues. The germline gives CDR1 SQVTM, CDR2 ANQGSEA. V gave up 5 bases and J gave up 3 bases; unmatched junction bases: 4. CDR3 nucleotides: TGCAGCGTTAGGGGGCCCGACTACGAGCAGTACTTC. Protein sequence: CSVRGPDYEQYF.

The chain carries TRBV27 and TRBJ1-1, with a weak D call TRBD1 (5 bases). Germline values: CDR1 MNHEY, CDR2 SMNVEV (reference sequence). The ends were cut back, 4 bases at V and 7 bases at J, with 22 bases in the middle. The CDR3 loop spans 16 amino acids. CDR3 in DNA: TGTGCCAGCAGTTCCATTGCTCTCGGACATTGGAATGAAGCTTTCTTT. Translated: CASSSIALGHWNEAFF.

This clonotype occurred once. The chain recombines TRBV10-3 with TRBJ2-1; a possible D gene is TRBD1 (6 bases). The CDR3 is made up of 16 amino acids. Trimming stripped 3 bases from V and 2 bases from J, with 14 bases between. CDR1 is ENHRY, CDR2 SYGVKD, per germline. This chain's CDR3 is CAISERGYTTYNEQFF. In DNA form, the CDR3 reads TGTGCCATCAGTGAAAGGGGGTATACTACCTACAATGAGCAGTTCTTC.

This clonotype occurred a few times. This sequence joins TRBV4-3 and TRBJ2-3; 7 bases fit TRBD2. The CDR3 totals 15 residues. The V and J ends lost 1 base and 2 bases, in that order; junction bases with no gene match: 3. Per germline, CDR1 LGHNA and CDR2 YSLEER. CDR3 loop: CASSQVGTTTDTQYF. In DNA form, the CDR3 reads TGCGCCAGCAGCCAAGTTGGGACTACCACAGATACGCAGTATTTT.

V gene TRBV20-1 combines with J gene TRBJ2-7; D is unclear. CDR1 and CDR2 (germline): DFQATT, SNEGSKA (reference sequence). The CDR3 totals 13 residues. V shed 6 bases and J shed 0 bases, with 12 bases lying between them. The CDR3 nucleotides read TGCAGTGCGAGGAACTATAGCTCCTACGAGCAGTACTTC. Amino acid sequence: CSARNYSSYEQYF.

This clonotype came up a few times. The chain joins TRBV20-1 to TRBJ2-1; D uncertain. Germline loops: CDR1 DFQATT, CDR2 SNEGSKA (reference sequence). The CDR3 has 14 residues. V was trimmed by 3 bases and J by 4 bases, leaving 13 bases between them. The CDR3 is CSARGMERYNEQFF. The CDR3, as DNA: TGCAGTGCTAGGGGCATGGAGCGATACAATGAGCAGTTCTTC.

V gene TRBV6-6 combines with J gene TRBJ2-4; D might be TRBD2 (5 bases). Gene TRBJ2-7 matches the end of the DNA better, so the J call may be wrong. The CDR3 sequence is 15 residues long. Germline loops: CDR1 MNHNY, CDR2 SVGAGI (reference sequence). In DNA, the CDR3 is TGTGCCAGCAGCTATACGGGGTCTATAGCGTACGAGCAGTACTTC. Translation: CASSYTGSIAYEQYF.

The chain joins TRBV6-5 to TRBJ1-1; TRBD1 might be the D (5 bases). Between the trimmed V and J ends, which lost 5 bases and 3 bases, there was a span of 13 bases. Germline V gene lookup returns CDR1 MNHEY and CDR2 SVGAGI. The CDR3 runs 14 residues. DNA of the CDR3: TGTGCCAGCAGTAAGAGGCTGGGGGACACTGAAGCTTTCTTT. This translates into CASSKRLGDTEAFF.

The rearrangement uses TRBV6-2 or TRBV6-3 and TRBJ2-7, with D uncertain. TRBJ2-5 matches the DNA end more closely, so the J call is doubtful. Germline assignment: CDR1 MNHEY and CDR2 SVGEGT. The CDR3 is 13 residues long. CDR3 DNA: TGTGCCAGCAGTTACCGCCTGAGGGAGACCCAGTACTTC. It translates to CASSYRLRETQYF.

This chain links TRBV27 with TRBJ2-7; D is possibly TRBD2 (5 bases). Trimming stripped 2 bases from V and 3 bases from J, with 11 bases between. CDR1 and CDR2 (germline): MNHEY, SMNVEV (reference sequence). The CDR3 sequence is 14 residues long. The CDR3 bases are TGTGCCAGCAGTTTAAGAGGGCCGGGCTACGAGCAGTACTTC. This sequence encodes CASSLRGPGYEQYF.

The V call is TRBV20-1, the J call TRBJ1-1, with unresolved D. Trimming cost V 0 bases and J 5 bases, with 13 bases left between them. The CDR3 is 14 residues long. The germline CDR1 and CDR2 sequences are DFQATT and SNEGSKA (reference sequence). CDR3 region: CSARDPGSGTEAFF. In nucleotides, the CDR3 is TGCAGTGCTAGAGATCCGGGATCTGGGACTGAAGCTTTCTTT.

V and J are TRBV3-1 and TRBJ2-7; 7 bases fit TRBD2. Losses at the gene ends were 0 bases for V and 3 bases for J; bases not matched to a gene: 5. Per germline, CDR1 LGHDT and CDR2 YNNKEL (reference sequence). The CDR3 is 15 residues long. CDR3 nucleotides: TGTGCCAGCAGCCAAGACGTACTAGCGCTCTACGAGCAGTACTTC. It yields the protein CASSQDVLALYEQYF.

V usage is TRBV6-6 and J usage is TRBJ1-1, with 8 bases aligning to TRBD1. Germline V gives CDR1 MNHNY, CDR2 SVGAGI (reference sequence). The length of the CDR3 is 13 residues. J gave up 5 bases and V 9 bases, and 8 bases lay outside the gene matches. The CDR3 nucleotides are TGTGCCAGTCGTCAGGGGGCGACTACTGAAGCTTTCTTT. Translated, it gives CASRQGATTEAFF.